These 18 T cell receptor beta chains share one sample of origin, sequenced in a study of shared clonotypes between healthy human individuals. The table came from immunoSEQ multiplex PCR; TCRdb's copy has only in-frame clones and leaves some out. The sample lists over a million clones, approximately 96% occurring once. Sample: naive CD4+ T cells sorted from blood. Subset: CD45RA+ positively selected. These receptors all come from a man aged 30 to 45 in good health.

CDR3 residues: CASSQSGRNTEAFF. In DNA form, the CDR3 reads TGCGCCAGCAGCCAGAGCGGGAGGAACACTGAAGCTTTCTTT. J is TRBJ1-1 and V is TRBV5-1; D gene ambiguous. V lost 4 bases and J 1 base, leaving 11 bases between the germline ends. From germline, CDR1 is SGHRS and CDR2 YFSETQ. There are 14 residues in the CDR3.

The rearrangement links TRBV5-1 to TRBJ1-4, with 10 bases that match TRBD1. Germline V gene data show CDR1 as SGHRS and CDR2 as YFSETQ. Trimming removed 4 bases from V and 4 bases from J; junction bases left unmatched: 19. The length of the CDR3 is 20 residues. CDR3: CASSLRQGANIHASNEKLFF. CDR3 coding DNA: TGCGCCAGCAGCCTTAGACAGGGGGCTAATATTCACGCCAGTAATGAAAAACTGTTTTTT.

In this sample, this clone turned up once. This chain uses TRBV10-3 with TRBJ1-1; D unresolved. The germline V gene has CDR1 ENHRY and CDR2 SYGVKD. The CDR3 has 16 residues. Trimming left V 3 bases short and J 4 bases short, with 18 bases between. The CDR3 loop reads CAISDGRTPRITEAFF. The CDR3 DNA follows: TGTGCCATCAGTGACGGACGGACGCCACGGATCACTGAAGCTTTCTTT.

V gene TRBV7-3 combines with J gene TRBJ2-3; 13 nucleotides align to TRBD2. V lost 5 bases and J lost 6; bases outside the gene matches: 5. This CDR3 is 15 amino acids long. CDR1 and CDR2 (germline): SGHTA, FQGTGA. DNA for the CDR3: TGTGCCAGCAGCCCACTAGCGGGAGGGGGCGATACGCAGTATTTT. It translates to CASSPLAGGGDTQYF.

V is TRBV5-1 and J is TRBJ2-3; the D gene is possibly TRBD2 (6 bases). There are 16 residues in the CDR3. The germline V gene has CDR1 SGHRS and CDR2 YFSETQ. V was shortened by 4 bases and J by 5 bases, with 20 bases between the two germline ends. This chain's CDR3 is CASSRDWASGGDTQYF. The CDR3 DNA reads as TGCGCCAGCAGCCGGGACTGGGCTAGTGGGGGAGATACGCAGTATTTT.

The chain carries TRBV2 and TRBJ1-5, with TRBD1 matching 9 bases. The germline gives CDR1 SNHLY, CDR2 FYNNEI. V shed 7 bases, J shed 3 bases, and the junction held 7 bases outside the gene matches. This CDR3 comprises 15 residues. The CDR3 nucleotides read TGTGCCAGCACCCTGGGACAGGGATTCAATCAGCCCCAGCATTTT. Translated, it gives CASTLGQGFNQPQHF.

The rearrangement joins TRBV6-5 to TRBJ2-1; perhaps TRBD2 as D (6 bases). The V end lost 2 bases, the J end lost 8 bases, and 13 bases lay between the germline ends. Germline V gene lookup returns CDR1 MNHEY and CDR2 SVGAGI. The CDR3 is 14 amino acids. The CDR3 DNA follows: TGTGCCAGCAGTTACGGGGCGGGAAGGGATGAGCAGTTCTTC. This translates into CASSYGAGRDEQFF.

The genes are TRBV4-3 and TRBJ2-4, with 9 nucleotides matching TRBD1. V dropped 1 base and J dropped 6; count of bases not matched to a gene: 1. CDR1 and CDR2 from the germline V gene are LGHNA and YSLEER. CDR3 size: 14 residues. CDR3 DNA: TGCGCCAGCAGCCAAGGGGGACAGGGAAACATTCAGTACTTC. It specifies CASSQGGQGNIQYF.

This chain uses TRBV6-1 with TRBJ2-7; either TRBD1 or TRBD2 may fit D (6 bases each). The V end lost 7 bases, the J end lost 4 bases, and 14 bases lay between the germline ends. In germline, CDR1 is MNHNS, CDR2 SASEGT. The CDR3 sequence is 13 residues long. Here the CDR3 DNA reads TGTGCCAGCAAGGGGGGCACAGCGTACGAGCAGTACTTC. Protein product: CASKGGTAYEQYF.

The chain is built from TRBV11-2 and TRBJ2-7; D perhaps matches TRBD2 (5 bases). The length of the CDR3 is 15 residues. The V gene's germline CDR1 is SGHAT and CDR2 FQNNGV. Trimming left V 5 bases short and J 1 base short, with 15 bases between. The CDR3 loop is CASSPRGTGSYEQYF. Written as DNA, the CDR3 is TGTGCCAGCAGCCCCCGAGGAACGGGATCCTACGAGCAGTACTTC.

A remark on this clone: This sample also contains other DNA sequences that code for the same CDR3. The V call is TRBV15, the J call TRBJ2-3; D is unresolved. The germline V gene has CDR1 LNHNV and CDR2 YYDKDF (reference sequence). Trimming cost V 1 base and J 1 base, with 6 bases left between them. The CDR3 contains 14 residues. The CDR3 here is CATSRVTGTDTQYF. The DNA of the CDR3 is TGTGCCACCAGCAGAGTTACGGGCACAGATACGCAGTATTTT.

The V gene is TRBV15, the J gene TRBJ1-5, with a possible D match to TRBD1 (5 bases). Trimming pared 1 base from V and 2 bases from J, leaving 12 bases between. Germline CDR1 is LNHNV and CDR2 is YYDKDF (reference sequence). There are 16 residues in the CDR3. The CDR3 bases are TGTGCCACCAGCAGAGGGGGACCGCCTGGCAATCAGCCCCAGCATTTT. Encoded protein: CATSRGGPPGNQPQHF.

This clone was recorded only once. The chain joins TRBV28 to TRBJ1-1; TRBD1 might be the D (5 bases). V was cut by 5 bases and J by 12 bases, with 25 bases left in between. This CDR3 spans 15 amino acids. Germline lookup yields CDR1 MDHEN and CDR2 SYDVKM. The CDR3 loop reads CASSTHLQGGSGSFF. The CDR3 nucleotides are TGTGCCAGCAGTACGCACCTCCAGGGAGGCAGTGGATCTTTCTTT.

DNA of the CDR3: TGCGCCAGCAGCCCAGGACAGGGGGACAATCAGCCCCAGCATTTT. It encodes CASSPGQGDNQPQHF. The chain links TRBV5-1 to TRBJ1-5; the match to TRBD1 covers 10 bases. The J segment lost 3 bases and the V segment lost 4 bases, leaving 4 bases of the junction unmatched. Germline V lookup: CDR1 SGHRS, CDR2 YFSETQ. The CDR3 runs 15 residues.

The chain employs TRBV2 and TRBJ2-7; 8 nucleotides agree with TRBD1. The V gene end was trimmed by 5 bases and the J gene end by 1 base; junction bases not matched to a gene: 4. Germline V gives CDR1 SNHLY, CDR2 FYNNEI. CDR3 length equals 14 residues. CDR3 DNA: TGTGCCAGCAGTCGAGGGACAGGTTCCTACGAGCAGTACTTC. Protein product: CASSRGTGSYEQYF.

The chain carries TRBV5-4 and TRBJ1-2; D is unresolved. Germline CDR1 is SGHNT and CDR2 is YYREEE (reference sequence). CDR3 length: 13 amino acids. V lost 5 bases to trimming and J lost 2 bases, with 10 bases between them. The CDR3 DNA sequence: TGTGCCAGCAGAGTCGAGGGAAACTATGGCTACACCTTC. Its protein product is CASRVEGNYGYTF. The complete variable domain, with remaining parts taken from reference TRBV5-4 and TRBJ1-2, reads ETGVTQSPTHLIKTRGQQVTLRCSSQSGHNTVSWYQQALGQGPQFIFQYYREEENGRGNFPPRFSGLQFPNYSSELNVNALELDDSALYLCASRVEGNYGYTFGSGTRLTVV.

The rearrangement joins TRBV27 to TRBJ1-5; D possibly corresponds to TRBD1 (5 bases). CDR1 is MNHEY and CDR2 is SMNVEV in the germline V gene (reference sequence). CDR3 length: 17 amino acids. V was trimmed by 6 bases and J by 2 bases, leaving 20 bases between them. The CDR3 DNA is TGTGCCAGCAGAAATACTCTAGGGGCAGTGGGCAATCAGCCCCAGCATTTT. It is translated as CASRNTLGAVGNQPQHF.

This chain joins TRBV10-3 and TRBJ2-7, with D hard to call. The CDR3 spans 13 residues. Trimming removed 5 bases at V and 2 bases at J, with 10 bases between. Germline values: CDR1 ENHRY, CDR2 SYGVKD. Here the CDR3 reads CAISPRDTYEQYF. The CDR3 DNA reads TGTGCCATCAGTCCTCGCGATACCTACGAGCAGTACTTC.